This T cell receptor beta chain was sequenced during a study of shared clonotypes between healthy human individuals. Healthy and HIV-negative, the adult donors had no recent acute infections or vaccinations. The V and J ends lost 1 base and 4 bases, in that order; junction bases with no gene match: 3. This CDR3 has 15 residues. Germline V gives CDR1 MDHEN, CDR2 SYDVKM. Genomic DNA of every subset was divided equally among multiple immunoSEQ plates. Sequenced by immunoSEQ multiplex PCR; TCRdb stores in-frame clones only, minus some. The data contain 780,000 or so clones, 55% to 80% of them singletons. The rearrangement uses TRBV28 and TRBJ2-1; 8 positions match TRBD2. The receptor comes from a woman in her twenties or thirties in good health. The material sequenced was memory CD4+ T cells sorted from blood. Sample subset: CD45RA-negative fraction. In DNA, the CDR3 is TGTGCCAGCAGTTTATCGGGCGGGGGGTACAATGAGCAGTTCTTC. This translates into CASSLSGGGYNEQFF.